One and the same sample provided the 13 T cell receptor beta chains below, sequenced in a study of Graves' ophthalmopathy and Graves' hyperthyroidism. As the template, RNA transcripts were used to amplify TCR beta CDR3 regions. Investigators did first-round RT-PCR with HTBI primers, then second-round multiplex PCR. TCRdb recomputed calls from the multiplex PCR reads with MiXCR, one row per CDR3 protein. The repertoire holds around 590,000 distinct CDR3 sequences, approximately 37% seen once, with approximately 4.1% in the top ten. The sequenced sample consisted of peripheral blood or thyroid tissue (not recorded which). All receptors come from an adult man with Graves' hyperthyroidism.

This clonotype was seen more than once but under ten times. J is TRBJ2-7 and V is TRBV7-2; a possible D gene is TRBD1 (6 bases). This CDR3 comprises 14 residues. Germline CDR1 is SGHTA and CDR2 is FQGNSA. Trimming pared 5 bases from V and 3 bases from J, leaving 14 bases between. DNA of the CDR3: TGTGCCAGCAGCAAAACAGGGTTCGACTACGAGCAGTACTTC. Protein product: CASSKTGFDYEQYF.

V usage is TRBV7-6 and J usage is TRBJ2-7; D is undetermined. CDR3 length: 14 residues. Trimming pared 4 bases from V and 5 bases from J, leaving 15 bases between. Germline V gene sequence: CDR1 SGHVS, CDR2 FNYEAQ. Here the CDR3 DNA reads TGTGCCAGCAGCTCGTGGGGAAATGTGGACGAGCAGTACTTC. This encodes CASSSWGNVDEQYF.

There are a few counts of this clonotype. This chain joins TRBV7-9 and TRBJ1-5; D is uncertain. The germline V gene has CDR1 SEHNR and CDR2 FQNEAQ (reference sequence). The CDR3 consists of 14 residues. Trimming took off 5 bases at V and 11 bases at J, with 19 bases between the two ends. The CDR3 loop reads CASSRTSGQETQHF. In DNA form, the CDR3 reads TGTGCCAGCAGCCGGACTAGCGGCCAAGAGACCCAGCATTTT.

CDR3 in amino acids: CSLVPGNTEAFF. In nucleotides, the CDR3 is TGCAGCTTAGTACCAGGGAACACTGAAGCTTTCTTT. V usage is TRBV29-1 and J usage is TRBJ1-1; D is undetermined. The CDR3 length is 12 residues. V dropped 8 bases and J dropped 1 base, with 11 bases sitting between them. Germline CDR1 reads SQVTM; CDR2 reads ANQGSEA.

The V and J genes are TRBV10-3 and TRBJ1-3; 9 bases line up with TRBD1. Germline CDR1 ENHRY, CDR2 SYGVKD. CDR3 length equals 17 residues. J gave up 1 base and V 2 bases, and 6 bases lay outside the gene matches. The CDR3 reads CAISEAPQGASGNTIYF. In DNA form, the CDR3 reads TGTGCCATCAGTGAGGCTCCACAGGGGGCTTCTGGAAACACCATATATTTT.

In this sample, this clonotype turned up many times. The chain uses TRBV12-3 or TRBV12-4 and TRBJ1-1; TRBD1 might be the D (5 bases). V gave up 3 bases and J gave up 6 bases, with 8 bases separating them. The CDR3 consists of 12 residues. CDR3 in amino acids: CASSFLGAEAFF. CDR3 nucleotide sequence: TGTGCCAGCAGTTTTTTGGGGGCTGAAGCTTTCTTT.

This clonotype was seen a few times. The chain employs TRBV30 and TRBJ2-2, with D possibly TRBD2 on 6 matching bases. Deletions cut 6 bases from V and 6 bases from J, with 20 bases between. CDR1 and CDR2 from the germline V gene are GTSNPN and SVGIG (reference sequence). The CDR3 extends over 15 amino acids. The CDR3 nucleotides read TGTGCCTGCCTCCCTGGGACTTATGCTTCCGGGGAGCTGTTTTTT. This codes for CACLPGTYASGELFF.

This clonotype was recorded many times. This chain connects TRBV5-8 to TRBJ1-5, with unresolved D. The germline V gene has CDR1 SGHTS and CDR2 YDEGEE. The CDR3 is made up of 15 amino acids. V was clipped by 0 bases and J by 1 base, with 8 bases between them. The CDR3 DNA reads TGTGCCAGCAGCTTGGTGGAGCTGAGCAATCAGCCCCAGCATTTT. Translation gives CASSLVELSNQPQHF.

This clonotype was detected only a few times. The V call is TRBV28, the J call TRBJ1-3; 11 bases agree with TRBD1. Germline V gene sequence: CDR1 MDHEN, CDR2 SYDVKM. This CDR3 has 16 residues. V gave up 6 bases and J gave up 3 bases; unmatched junction bases: 7. The CDR3 here is CASSLGQGASGNTIYF. The CDR3 DNA reads TGTGCCAGCAGCCTCGGACAGGGGGCAAGTGGAAACACCATATATTTT.

This clonotype was picked up many times. The chain links TRBV5-6 to TRBJ1-5; D is unresolved. Germline CDR1 and CDR2: SGHDT and YYEEEE. The CDR3 runs 13 residues. Trimming removed 4 bases at V and 5 bases at J, with 10 bases between. CDR3 nucleotide sequence: TGTGCCAGCAGCCCGCGTGGCGATCAGCCCCAGCATTTT. Its translation is CASSPRGDQPQHF. Supplemented by reference TRBV5-6 and TRBJ1-5, the full variable domain reads DAGVTQSPTHLIKTRGQQVTLRCSPKSGHDTVSWYQQALGQGPQFIFQYYEEEERQRGNFPDRFSGHQFPNYSSELNVNALLLGDSALYLCASSPRGDQPQHFGDGTRLSIL.

This clonotype was seen only a few times. V and J are TRBV30 and TRBJ1-1; no definite D call. Per germline, CDR1 GTSNPN and CDR2 SVGIG (reference sequence). V was pared by 4 bases and J by 3 bases, with 9 bases between. This CDR3 region has 12 residues. This CDR3 is CAWTLGYTEAFF. In DNA form, the CDR3 reads TGTGCCTGGACCCTCGGCTACACTGAAGCTTTCTTT.

The CDR3 bases are TGCAGCGCAGGTAGCGGGACGGGCACCGGGGAGCTGTTTTTT. This sequence encodes CSAGSGTGTGELFF. The chain couples TRBV29-1 to TRBJ2-2; 8 bases are a match to TRBD2. CDR3 length equals 14 residues. CDR1 is SQVTM, CDR2 ANQGSEA, per germline. Trimming at V came to 7 bases and at J to 4 bases, leaving 8 bases not matched to a gene.

Many counts were recorded for this clonotype. The rearrangement uses TRBV27 and TRBJ2-5; D gene unclear. The CDR3 spans 14 residues. The ends were cut back, 7 bases at V and 5 bases at J, with 17 bases in the middle. Germline V gene data show CDR1 as MNHEY and CDR2 as SMNVEV (reference sequence). The CDR3 protein is CASKSRLGQETQYF. The CDR3 DNA reads TGTGCCAGCAAGTCGAGATTGGGCCAGGAGACCCAGTACTTC.